This is a list of T cell receptor beta chains from one sample in a study of T cells in Graves' hyperthyroidism and ophthalmopathy. TCRdb reanalysed the multiplex PCR reads using MiXCR and keeps one entry per CDR3 protein. The sample yields about 510,000 distinct CDR3 sequences, 35% to 50% seen once. The specimen sequenced was peripheral blood or thyroid tissue (not recorded which). These receptors originate from an adult woman with Graves' disease, either hyperthyroidism or ophthalmopathy (not recorded which). CDR3s include the opening cysteine and the closing phenylalanine or tryptophan. D genes are given only for firm matches. Some rows have no size entry. The others give once, few or many, or a class for an expanded clone.

length: 13; J: TRBJ1-2; V: TRBV29-1; D: TRBD1; size: few; CDR3: CSVARQGAVGYTF; DNA: TGCAGCGTTGCCAGACAGGGGGCAGTTGGCTACACCTTC
length: 14; J: TRBJ1-2; V: TRBV7-9; D: TRBD1; size: NA; CDR3: CASSHRDRVYGYTF; DNA: TGTGCCAGCAGCCACCGGGACAGGGTGTATGGCTACACCTTC
length: 17; J: TRBJ1-5; V: TRBV20-1; D: NA; size: NA; CDR3: CSAPPGQRIDSNQPQHF; DNA: TGCAGTGCCCCCCCAGGACAGAGGATCGATAGCAATCAGCCCCAGCATTTT
length: 13; J: TRBJ1-1; V: TRBV2; D: TRBD1; size: many; CDR3: CASSEATGVKAFF; DNA: TGTGCCAGCAGTGAAGCAACAGGGGTGAAAGCTTTCTTT
length: 14; J: TRBJ2-6; V: TRBV29-1; D: NA; size: NA; CDR3: CSASGSSWANVLTF; DNA: TGCAGCGCCTCAGGCAGTTCTTGGGCCAACGTCCTGACTTTC
length: 17; J: TRBJ2-5; V: TRBV5-1; D: TRBD2; size: NA; CDR3: CASSALPRTSGRKTQYF; DNA: TGCGCCAGCAGCGCCTTACCTAGGACTAGCGGGAGGAAGACCCAGTACTTC
length: 15; J: TRBJ1-1; V: TRBV11-2; D: TRBD1; size: NA; CDR3: CASRLTGAGNTEAFF; DNA: TGTGCCAGCAGACTTACAGGGGCTGGAAACACTGAAGCTTTCTTT
length: 12; J: TRBJ2-7; V: TRBV20-1; D: NA; size: NA; CDR3: CSGADHSYEQYF; DNA: TGCAGTGGAGCGGACCACTCCTACGAGCAGTACTTC
length: 13; J: TRBJ2-7; V: TRBV29-1; D: NA; size: few; CDR3: CSVNSPESYEQYF; DNA: TGCAGCGTTAACAGTCCCGAGAGCTACGAGCAGTACTTC
length: 11; J: TRBJ1-2; V: TRBV25-1; D: NA; size: NA; CDR3: CASSEVNGYTF; DNA: TGTGCCAGCAGTGAAGTGAATGGCTACACCTTC
length: 15; J: TRBJ2-5; V: TRBV7-6; D: NA; size: many; CDR3: CASRLSGVGAETQYF; DNA: TGTGCCAGCAGACTCTCGGGGGTGGGCGCAGAGACCCAGTACTTC
length: 13; J: TRBJ1-1; V: TRBV2; D: TRBD1; size: few; CDR3: CASTGQMNTKAFF; DNA: TGTGCCAGCACGGGACAGATGAACACTAAAGCTTTCTTT
length: 16; J: TRBJ1-2; V: TRBV27; D: NA; size: many; CDR3: CASSPDRQATYGGYTF; DNA: TGTGCCAGCAGTCCGGATCGCCAAGCTACCTATGGTGGCTACACCTTC
length: 19; J: TRBJ1-5; V: TRBV10-3; D: TRBD1; size: NA; CDR3: CASSLVRWTGGVGNQPQHF; DNA: TGTGCCAGCAGTTTAGTTCGTTGGACAGGGGGCGTAGGCAATCAGCCCCAGCATTTT
length: 16; J: TRBJ2-5; V: TRBV20-1; D: TRBD2; size: many; CDR3: CSATGLAGALQETQYF; DNA: TGCAGTGCTACCGGACTAGCGGGGGCCCTCCAAGAGACCCAGTACTTC
length: 15; J: TRBJ1-2; V: TRBV7-4; D: NA; size: NA; CDR3: CASSPAPLLDYGYTF; DNA: TGTGCCAGCAGCCCGGCCCCTCTCCTGGACTATGGCTACACCTTC
length: 15; J: TRBJ2-5; V: TRBV7-3; D: TRBD2; size: NA; CDR3: CASSGSGRAEDTQYF; DNA: TGTGCCAGCAGCGGTAGCGGGAGGGCGGAAGATACGCAGTACTTC
length: 13; J: TRBJ2-2; V: TRBV2; D: NA; size: NA; CDR3: CASRVTHTGELFF; DNA: TGTGCCAGCAGGGTGACTCACACCGGGGAGCTGTTTTTT
length: 14; J: TRBJ1-6; V: TRBV25-1; D: NA; size: NA; CDR3: CASGGGQSNSPLHF; DNA: TGTGCCAGCGGCGGGGGGCAGAGTAATTCACCCCTCCACTTT
length: 14; J: TRBJ2-7; V: TRBV7-9; D: NA; size: NA; CDR3: CASSPFVNSGSQYF; DNA: TGTGCCAGCAGCCCATTCGTCAATAGCGGAAGTCAGTACTTC
length: 17; J: TRBJ1-4; V: TRBV5-1; D: NA; size: many; CDR3: CASSVGQQVGTNEKLFF; DNA: TGCGCCAGCAGCGTAGGACAGCAGGTTGGGACTAATGAAAAACTGTTTTTT
length: 13; J: TRBJ1-1; V: TRBV29-1; D: NA; size: many; CDR3: CSVWGILNTEAFF; DNA: TGCAGCGTCTGGGGGATATTGAACACTGAAGCTTTCTTT
length: 15; J: TRBJ2-2; V: TRBV7-9; D: TRBD2; size: NA; CDR3: CASSPIAGGVRELFF; DNA: TGTGCCAGCAGCCCGATAGCGGGAGGGGTGAGGGAGCTGTTTTTT
length: 14; J: TRBJ1-2; V: TRBV28; D: NA; size: few; CDR3: CASSPRPRGGGYTF; DNA: TGTGCCAGCAGTCCACGGCCCAGGGGAGGTGGCTACACCTTC
length: 12; J: TRBJ1-1; V: TRBV19; D: NA; size: many; CDR3: CASSTGNTEAFF; DNA: TGCGCCAGCAGTACGGGGAACACTGAAGCTTTCTTT
length: 15; J: TRBJ2-7; V: TRBV2; D: TRBD1; size: NA; CDR3: CASSARTGGEGEQYF; DNA: TGTGCCAGCAGTGCCCGGACAGGGGGCGAGGGGGAGCAGTACTTC
length: 13; J: TRBJ2-2; V: TRBV7-3; D: NA; size: many; CDR3: CASSPIQGGELFF; DNA: TGTGCCAGCAGCCCGATCCAAGGCGGGGAGCTGTTTTTT
length: 14; J: TRBJ2-2; V: TRBV24-1; D: TRBD1; size: many; CDR3: CATAGTGTAGELFF; DNA: TGTGCCACCGCAGGGACAGGTACCGCCGGGGAGCTGTTTTTT
length: 14; J: TRBJ2-3; V: TRBV20-1; D: NA; size: NA; CDR3: CSARVRGRLDTQYF; DNA: TGCAGTGCTAGAGTGAGAGGGCGCCTAGATACGCAGTATTTT
length: 16; J: TRBJ1-6; V: TRBV5-6; D: NA; size: many; CDR3: CASSRTPGGGTSPLHF; DNA: TGTGCCAGCAGCCGAACACCGGGAGGGGGTACGTCACCCCTCCACTTT
length: 14; J: TRBJ2-7; V: TRBV7-8; D: NA; size: many; CDR3: CASSLSPRGYEQYF; DNA: TGTGCCAGCAGCTTAAGTCCGAGAGGCTACGAGCAGTACTTC
length: 12; J: TRBJ2-1; V: TRBV7-2; D: NA; size: NA; CDR3: CASSAPPGEQFF; DNA: TGTGCCAGCAGCGCCCCCCCAGGGGAGCAGTTCTTC
length: 16; J: TRBJ1-3; V: TRBV11-2; D: TRBD1; size: few; CDR3: CASSLDRGLSGNTIYF; DNA: TGTGCCAGCAGCTTGGACAGGGGGCTCTCTGGAAACACCATATATTTT
length: 14; J: TRBJ1-1; V: TRBV7-2; D: NA; size: NA; CDR3: CASSLTRVRTEAFF; DNA: TGTGCCAGCAGCTTAACGAGGGTACGGACTGAAGCTTTCTTT
length: 12; J: TRBJ2-5; V: TRBV20-1; D: TRBD2; size: NA; CDR3: CSAGTGGETQYF; DNA: TGCAGTGCTGGGACGGGGGGAGAGACCCAGTACTTC
length: 11; J: TRBJ2-5; V: TRBV3-1; D: NA; size: many; CDR3: CASSHQETQYF; DNA: TGTGCCAGCAGCCACCAAGAGACCCAGTACTTC
length: 14; J: TRBJ2-2; V: TRBV6-1; D: NA; size: few; CDR3: CASRFTGSTGELFF; DNA: TGTGCCAGCAGATTTACAGGGTCCACCGGGGAGCTGTTTTTT
length: 13; J: TRBJ1-5; V: TRBV10-3; D: NA; size: NA; CDR3: CAISGTAQETQHF; DNA: TGTGCCATCAGTGGGACGGCACAAGAGACCCAGCATTTT
length: 14; J: TRBJ2-5; V: TRBV13; D: NA; size: many; CDR3: CASSPRKGGETQYF; DNA: TGTGCCAGCAGCCCTAGAAAAGGTGGAGAGACCCAGTACTTC
length: 15; J: TRBJ1-5; V: TRBV5-1; D: TRBD1; size: NA; CDR3: CASSTQTGGNQPQHF; DNA: TGCGCCAGCAGCACGCAGACAGGGGGCAATCAGCCCCAGCATTTT
length: 14; J: TRBJ1-2; V: TRBV7-2; D: NA; size: once; CDR3: CASSLAAGAYGYTF; DNA: TGTGCCAGCAGCTTAGCGGCGGGGGCCTATGGCTACACCTTC
length: 14; J: TRBJ1-5; V: TRBV10-3; D: NA; size: NA; CDR3: CAIRGPGPNQPQHF; DNA: TGTGCCATCAGGGGCCCGGGACCCAATCAGCCCCAGCATTTT
length: 18; J: TRBJ1-1; V: TRBV28; D: NA; size: few; CDR3: CASKPMTGRRATNTEAFF; DNA: TGTGCCAGCAAGCCCATGACAGGAAGAAGGGCTACGAACACTGAAGCTTTCTTT
length: 14; J: TRBJ1-5; V: TRBV7-8; D: NA; size: NA; CDR3: CASRKGVDRQPQHF; DNA: TGTGCCAGCAGGAAGGGGGTAGATCGTCAGCCCCAGCATTTT
length: 15; J: TRBJ1-4; V: TRBV7-2; D: NA; size: NA; CDR3: CASSLDPGDLGKLFF; DNA: TGTGCCAGCAGCTTAGATCCGGGCGACCTTGGGAAACTGTTTTTT